A single count supports the clone carrying this TCR beta chain. TCRdb's table, derived via immunoSEQ multiplex PCR, lists solely in-frame clones and lacks some. Among 2 million to 2.5 million clones listed, approximately 93% were seen once. The CDR3 sequence is 14 residues long. V dropped 0 bases and J dropped 1 base, with 6 bases sitting between them. Germline V gene sequence: CDR1 SGHVS, CDR2 FQNEAQ. The data were obtained in a study of shared clonotypes between healthy human individuals. Sequenced sample: naive CD4+ T cells from PBMCs. The sample's subset: CD45RA+ positively selected. The chain joins TRBV7-8 to TRBJ1-1; D not resolved. This TCR came from a man aged 18 to 29 in good health. Some clones in this sample may be carry-over from other donors' samples. In DNA, the CDR3 is TGTGCCAGCAGCTTAGCGGCGGGGAACACTGAAGCTTTCTTT. This codes for CASSLAAGNTEAFF.